This T cell receptor beta chain was sequenced for a study of control samples from healthy donors and cancer patients. This clone has a single count. There are 14 residues in the CDR3. Germline V lookup: CDR1 LNHDA, CDR2 SQIVND (reference sequence). Trimming shortened V by 9 bases and J by 0 bases, and 14 bases separated the two germline ends. Data came from immunoSEQ multiplex PCR; TCRdb stores just in-frame clones and leaves some out. The sample lists 150,000 or so clones; roughly 92% were seen once. The gene calls are TRBV19 and TRBJ2-5; tentative D call: TRBD2 (6 bases). The TCR originated in a man aged 50-60 years in good health. Sequencing was performed on blood. DNA of the CDR3: TGTGCCAGCAGTTCCGGAGGGCACCAAGAGACCCAGTACTTC. As protein: CASSSGGHQETQYF.